These T cell receptor beta chains were read from a single sample in a study of shared T cell receptors in the human thymus. Some clones are missing from TCRdb's copy, which holds only in-frame ones; the method was immunoSEQ multiplex PCR. The table has about 380,000 clones, roughly 94% seen once. Sequencing was done on a sample of thymocytes. The source of these receptors is a human donor. Both conserved end residues are part of each CDR3. A D gene is named only where the DNA matches it firmly. Clone size is shown for a subset of rows, as once, few, many or a class of expanded clone.

.	TRBJ2-7	.	TRBV14	TGTGCCAGCAGCCAAGATGCGGGACCCTACGAGCAGTACTTC	CASSQDAGPYEQYF
TRBD1	TRBJ1-1	.	TRBV27	TGTGCCAGCAGGGGACAGACAACTTTGGCCACTGAAGCTTTCTTT	CASRGQTTLATEAFF
TRBD2	TRBJ2-3	.	TRBV2	TGTGCCAGCAGCGTTAGACTAGCGGGCACAGATACGCAGTATTTT	CASSVRLAGTDTQYF
TRBD2	TRBJ2-7	.	TRBV5-4	TGTGCCAGCACCCGGGGGAGGGATGCCTACGAGCAGTACTTC	CASTRGRDAYEQYF
.	TRBJ1-3	.	TRBV15	TGTGCCACCAGCAGAGATTGGGCCCCGAAAACCCTCTCTGGAAACACCATATATTTT	CATSRDWAPKTLSGNTIYF
.	TRBJ2-7	.	TRBV27	TGTGCCAGCAGGCCCACACCGGGACTTACCTACGAGCAGTACTTC	CASRPTPGLTYEQYF
TRBD1	TRBJ2-5	.	TRBV27	TGTGCCAGCAGTTTCCACACAGACAGGGCTTGGGAGACCCAGTACTTC	CASSFHTDRAWETQYF
TRBD2	TRBJ2-5	.	TRBV4-1	TGCGCCAGCAGCCTCCCCTCGGGGCTAGCGGGCGATAGACGGGGACAAGAGACCCAGTACTTC	CASSLPSGLAGDRRGQETQYF
.	TRBJ2-1	.	TRBV10-3	TGTGCCATCAGACAACTCGACAGACGAAACAACAATGAGCAGTTCTTC	CAIRQLDRRNNNEQFF
.	TRBJ1-2	.	TRBV7-2	TGTGCCAGCAGCCTTAGGACCAACAGGGTTAGTTTCTATGGCTACACCTTC	CASSLRTNRVSFYGYTF
.	TRBJ1-2	.	TRBV6-5	TGTGCCAGCAGTGACTACCCCGGGGGAAATTATGGCTACACCTTC	CASSDYPGGNYGYTF
.	TRBJ2-6	.	TRBV4-3	TGCGCCAGCAGCCAAGATTCATTCTCTGGGGCCAACGTCCTGACTTTC	CASSQDSFSGANVLTF
.	TRBJ2-1	once	TRBV4-2	TGTGCCAGCAGCCCCCATTCCCATGAGCAGTTCTTC	CASSPHSHEQFF
TRBD2	TRBJ2-3	.	TRBV5-4	TGTGCCAGCAGCTCCGGGGGAGGGCGCCTCACAGATACGCAGTATTTT	CASSSGGGRLTDTQYF
TRBD2	TRBJ2-3	.	TRBV4-3	TGCGCCAGCAGCCAAGGCCCGGGGACTAGCGGTAGCACAGATACGCAGTATTTT	CASSQGPGTSGSTDTQYF
TRBD1	TRBJ1-3	few	TRBV19	TGTGCCAGTACTCTACAGGGGAAGGGCTCTGGAAACACCATATATTTT	CASTLQGKGSGNTIYF
TRBD1	TRBJ1-3	.	TRBV10-3	TGTGCCATCAGTAATCCACAGGGGGCGAATGGAAACACCATATATTTT	CAISNPQGANGNTIYF
.	TRBJ1-5	.	TRBV7-9	TGTGCCAGCAGTGATTCCACCATGTATAGCAATCAGCCCCAGCATTTT	CASSDSTMYSNQPQHF
.	TRBJ2-7	.	TRBV5-1	TGCGCCAGCAGCTTCACCGGGCCCAACTACGAGCAGTACTTC	CASSFTGPNYEQYF
.	TRBJ2-2	.	TRBV7-2	TGTGCCAGCAGCTTAGGGCCGGCAGGTCCGAACACCGGGGAGCTGTTTTTT	CASSLGPAGPNTGELFF
TRBD1	TRBJ2-5	once	TRBV5-6	TGTGCCAGCAGCTCGGACAGGGGGCGATTACGGCAAGAGACCCAGTACTTC	CASSSDRGRLRQETQYF
.	TRBJ2-5	.	TRBV12-5	TGTGCTAGTGGTTTGTCCCCAGGGTTAGAGACCCAGTACTTC	CASGLSPGLETQYF
.	TRBJ1-2	.	TRBV28	TGTGCCAGCAGATCCGATCGACCGGAGGGGGGCTATGGCTACACCTTC	CASRSDRPEGGYGYTF
.	TRBJ2-5	.	TRBV4-3	TGCGCCAGCAGCCAAGATTTGGGGCAGGGAATTGACAGGAGGGAGACCCAGTACTTC	CASSQDLGQGIDRRETQYF
TRBD1	TRBJ2-5	.	TRBV5-1	TGCGCCAGCAGCTCAGGGGGCGAAGAGCGAGAGACCCAGTACTTC	CASSSGGEERETQYF
.	TRBJ2-4	.	TRBV6-1	TGTGCCAGCGAATGGACAGGCGGGACCAAAAACATTCAGTACTTC	CASEWTGGTKNIQYF
.	TRBJ2-4	.	TRBV10-1	TGCGCCAGCTGGGGGGGCGGCCGGGTCAAAAACATTCAGTACTTC	CASWGGGRVKNIQYF
TRBD1	TRBJ1-4	.	TRBV4-2	TGTGCCAGCAGCCGGATGGACAGGGGCGGCGAAAAACTGTTTTTT	CASSRMDRGGEKLFF